This is a list of T cell receptor beta chains from one sample in a study of T cells in Graves' hyperthyroidism and ophthalmopathy. TCRdb re-called the multiplex PCR reads with MiXCR, one entry per CDR3 protein. The sample yields a few hundred thousand distinct CDR3 sequences, 40% to 55% seen once. Source material: peripheral blood or thyroid tissue (not recorded which). Source of these receptors: a woman between 18 and 29 years old with Graves' hyperthyroidism. CDR3s include the opening cysteine and the closing phenylalanine or tryptophan. The order of the fields is V gene, J gene, CDR3 protein.

TRBV29-1	-	CSAAGTGGVEQFF
TRBV7-9	TRBJ2-7	CASSLTSYEQYF
TRBV6-6	TRBJ2-6	CASSYSSSISGANVLTF
TRBV25-1	TRBJ1-1	CASRGPDSDTEAFF
TRBV29-1	TRBJ1-1	CSVKYRFMDTEAFF
TRBV12-3/TRBV12-4	TRBJ1-2	CASSDRGSPTLYGYTF
TRBV29-1	TRBJ2-5	CSVEERQGILETQYF
TRBV19	TRBJ1-1	CASRNGQGGTEAFF
TRBV10-3	TRBJ2-5	CAISEFGRPQETQYF
TRBV7-9	TRBJ1-2	CAGYRGSYGYTF
TRBV7-9	TRBJ2-5	CASRFGLEETQYF
TRBV7-9	TRBJ2-7	CASSWTAVSYEQYF
TRBV14	TRBJ1-1	CASSPPYRGNTEAFF
TRBV2	TRBJ1-6	CASRDIGSSYNSPLHF
TRBV19	TRBJ1-2	CASKEDRDYGYTF
TRBV2	TRBJ1-6	CASSGTVNSPLHF
TRBV5-4	TRBJ2-7	CASSKGPVNLEQYF
TRBV7-2	TRBJ1-2	CASSLQGPNVGYTF
TRBV7-6	TRBJ1-1	CASSPRGGDAFF
TRBV6-1	TRBJ1-3	CASSGTGLSGNTIYF
TRBV2	TRBJ2-7	CASSAEREPYEQYF
TRBV9	TRBJ1-3	CASSVDGQFSGNTIYF
TRBV24-1	TRBJ1-5	CASSLADGTDSNQPQHF
TRBV12-3/TRBV12-4	TRBJ1-6	CASGTQGTLSPLHF
TRBV6-5	TRBJ2-2	CASSYTALGAGELFF
TRBV19	TRBJ2-7	CASSPGTSRSYEQYF
TRBV11-1	TRBJ1-4	CTSSFTPGTNEKLFF
TRBV7-2	TRBJ2-5	CASSFMGTQYF